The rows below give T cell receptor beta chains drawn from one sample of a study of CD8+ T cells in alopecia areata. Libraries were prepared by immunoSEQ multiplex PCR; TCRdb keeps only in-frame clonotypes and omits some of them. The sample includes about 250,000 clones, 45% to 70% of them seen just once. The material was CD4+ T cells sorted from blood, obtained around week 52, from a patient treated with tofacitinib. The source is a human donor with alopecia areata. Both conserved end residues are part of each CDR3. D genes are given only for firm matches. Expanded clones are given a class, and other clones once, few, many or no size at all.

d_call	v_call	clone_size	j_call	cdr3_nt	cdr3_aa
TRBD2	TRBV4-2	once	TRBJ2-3	TGTGCCAGCAGCCCCGGACTAGCGGGGATTAAATTGGATCCGGATACGCAGTATTTT	CASSPGLAGIKLDPDTQYF
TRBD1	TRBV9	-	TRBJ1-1	TGTGCCAGCAGCGCATTGGGACAGGGTATTGGGAAAGCTTTCTTT	CASSALGQGIGKAFF
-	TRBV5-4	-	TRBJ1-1	TGTGCCAGCAGCTTGGTAGGGACTGTAAACACTGAAGCTTTCTTT	CASSLVGTVNTEAFF
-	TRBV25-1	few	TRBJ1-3	TGTGCCAGCAGCTTATCTGGAAACACCATATATTTT	CASSLSGNTIYF
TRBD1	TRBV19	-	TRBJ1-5	TGTGCCAGTAGTAGCCGACAGGGGATCCATCAGCCCCAGCATTTT	CASSSRQGIHQPQHF
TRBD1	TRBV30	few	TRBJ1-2	TGTGCCGTAACAGGGGTGTATACAGGCTACACCTTC	CAVTGVYTGYTF
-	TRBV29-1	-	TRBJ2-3	TGCAGCGTTGAAAGACGGCAGGGGAAGGGTACGCAGTATTTT	CSVERRQGKGTQYF
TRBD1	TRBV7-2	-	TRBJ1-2	TGTGCCAGCAGCTCGATATTACAGGGGATTGGCTACACCTTC	CASSSILQGIGYTF
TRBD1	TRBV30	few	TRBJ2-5	TGTGCCTGGAGTGTACCCGGACAGGGGGCGAGAGAGACCCAGTACTTC	CAWSVPGQGARETQYF
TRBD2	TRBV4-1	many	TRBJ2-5	TGCGCCAGCAGCCAAGAGGGACTAGCCCAAGAGACCCAGTACTTC	CASSQEGLAQETQYF
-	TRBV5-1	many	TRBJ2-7	TGCGCCAGCACTAGGGACTCCCAGGGGGTCTACGAGCAGTACTTC	CASTRDSQGVYEQYF
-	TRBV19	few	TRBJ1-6	TGTGCCAGTAGTTCCTTGACAAGGACTGCACCCCTCCACTTT	CASSSLTRTAPLHF
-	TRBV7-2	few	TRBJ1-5	TGTGCCAGCAGCTCAATGGGGGGGAACCAGCCCCAGCATTTT	CASSSMGGNQPQHF
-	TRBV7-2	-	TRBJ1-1	TGTGCCAGCAGCTCATACACTGAAGCTTTCTTT	CASSSYTEAFF
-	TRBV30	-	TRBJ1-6	TGTGCCTGGAGGGGAACAGCTAATTCACCCCTCCACTTT	CAWRGTANSPLHF
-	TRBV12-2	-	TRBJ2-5	TGTGCAAGTCGAGTGGACAGGCAAGAGACCCAGTACTTC	CASRVDRQETQYF
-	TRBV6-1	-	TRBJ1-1	TGTGCCAGCAGAATACAGGGTGGGAACACTGAAGCTTTCTTT	CASRIQGGNTEAFF
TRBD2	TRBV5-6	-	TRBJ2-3	TGTGCCAGCAGCTTGGCCCGGACTAGCGGCACAGATACGCAGTATTTT	CASSLARTSGTDTQYF
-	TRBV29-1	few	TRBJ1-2	TGCAGCGCCTTTGGAGGGATAGACTATGGCTACACCTTC	CSAFGGIDYGYTF
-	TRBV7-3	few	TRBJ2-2	TGTGCCAGCAGCGCCAACAGGGGGGAGCTGTTTTTT	CASSANRGELFF
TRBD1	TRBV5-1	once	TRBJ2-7	TGCGCCAGCAGCCAAGACAGGGAGAGGTACGAGCAGTACTTC	CASSQDRERYEQYF
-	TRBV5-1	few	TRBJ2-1	TGCGCCAGCAGCCGGCCCGCTAGTGCCGAGTTCTTC	CASSRPASAEFF